This TCR beta chain was profiled in a study of long-term antiretroviral therapy in people with HIV (dated by TCRdb to 2022 to 2024). General notes on the study: The earliest samples were collected approximately a decade before the 2015 WHO recommendation for immediate ART, a period when ART was typically delayed until CD4 counts fell. A retrospective serial study tested whether changes in peripheral blood TRB repertoire composition and diversity were associated with ART initiation and durable HIV suppression. From 30 to 35 adults with confirmed HIV infection, the cohort provided around 180 cryopreserved PBMC samples, gathered serially across a mean of around six years (range 1-12). About 35% of the 30 participants with HIV were female. No cross-contamination during QIAcube processing was seen in test extractions of a monoclonal T-cell line run alongside approximately 36 polyclonal samples.

Taken from cysteine to phenylalanine, the CDR3 has 15 residues. Only the CDR3 region is kept as DNA, spanning 45 bases read in frame from base 1. As encoded in the germline V gene (reference sequence), CDR1 is SEHNR while CDR2 is FQNEAQ. At the junction V is shortened by 2 bases and J by 3 bases; bases outside the gene matches: 3. To note about this clone: The antigen it recognizes is unknown. No base quality information exists; no much larger clone differs at one position.

Results and caveats for the whole study, not just this receptor: The samples span the years 2004 to 2017, and the ART regimens used at that time may not be as effective as current regimens. Because pre-ART samples had limited cell numbers, unsorted PBMC were profiled rather than sorted CD4+ and CD8+ T cells. Inferences about post-ART repertoire changes were limited because no data were available on ART adherence, viral resistance or therapy changes. The repertoire was dominated across all time points by expanded TRB clones identified before ART initiation, although this dominance was seen to fluctuate and to decrease in many PLHIV after ART. Because PBMC availability was limited, only the TCR beta chain was sequenced, with no alpha chain pairing. Compared with controls, HIV repertoires had narrower CDR3 length ranges, and the network structure pointed to an antigen-experienced repertoire that shifted only slightly toward naive after ART. Starting ART was linked to a significant rise in TRB diversity, yet even after long-term ART the diversity remained significantly lower than in transplant donor controls.

The immunoSEQ hsTCRB v3.0 assay was used at survey level resolution to sequence the TRB variable region. A depth of about 40,000-50,000 T-cell genomes per sample was targeted for TRB sequencing. TRB libraries were pooled and sequenced on an Illumina MiSeq using a v3 150-cycle kit. The paper's data handling went like this. Analysis of repertoires was carried out in R inside a reproducible Nextflow workflow spanning QC, data transformation and analysis. Custom analyses were implemented in LymphoSeq2, an R package for AIRR-Seq data exploration. A few samples that yielded fewer than 5000 total TRB sequences were excluded, so that 200 or so HIV repertoires were analyzed. Of the 188 retained HIV repertoires, almost 60 were collected before and around 130 after ART initiation. Repertoires were downsampled to 5000 TRB nucleotide sequences, with summary statistics averaged over 100 downsampling iterations. Only TRB sequences with CDR3 regions of at least seven amino acids were retained for analysis. Two measures captured diversity: a Shannon entropy-derived clonality score and the Gini coefficient. In repertoire networks, the top 5000 CDR3 amino acid sequences were linked whenever an edit distance of one separated two sequences. For TRB CDR3 amino acid sequences, antigen specificity groups and MHC restriction were predicted with GLIPH2. Known CMV, EBV, HIV or tissue antigen associations were flagged by matching CDR3 amino acid sequences against VDJdb and McPAS-TCR. Pre-ART, post-ART and control groups were compared with Wilcoxon signed-rank tests and Holm-Bonferroni correction. As stored in TCRdb, this immuneACCESS dataset retains in-frame rearrangements with V and J assigned. A fraction of the clones does not appear; measured against another copy, unresolved V genes explain less than half of the discrepancy, and the remainder lacks a known reason. The V and J calls and clone size were taken over from that table, and D and trimming were inferred from the DNA. This sample gives roughly 8,500 clones in total; over 70% of them show up just once. More than 11% of the sample is held by the ten biggest clonotypes.

To be included, a participant needed at least one PBMC sample from before ART initiation plus at least two post-ART samples. All participants with HIV were treated in the United States of America. Before DNA extraction, cryopreserved samples containing about 0.9-10 million PBMC were thawed and washed. At the time of the earliest PBMC sample, participants with HIV were aged between about 20 and 55 years. PBMC samples from each participant spanned 1-4 timepoints before ART initiation and 2-8 timepoints after ART initiation, with a median of 7 samples. Serial HIV viral load, CD4+ T-cell count, ART history and demographic data were obtained for every participant. Using a Qiagen kit on a QIAcube, genomic DNA was extracted from unsorted PBMC, with samples processed in batches of 12.

This sequence was found in a man aged 35-49 years with HIV. This sample comprised unsorted PBMCs, obtained about 2.5 years before starting antiretroviral therapy. The chain links TRBV7-9 with TRBJ1-4; 7 bases in the middle match TRBD1. The CDR3 protein sequence reads: CASSLLGTANEKLFF. The nucleotide sequence reads as follows: TGTGCCAGCAGCTTATTAGGGACAGCTAATGAAAAACTGTTTTTT.